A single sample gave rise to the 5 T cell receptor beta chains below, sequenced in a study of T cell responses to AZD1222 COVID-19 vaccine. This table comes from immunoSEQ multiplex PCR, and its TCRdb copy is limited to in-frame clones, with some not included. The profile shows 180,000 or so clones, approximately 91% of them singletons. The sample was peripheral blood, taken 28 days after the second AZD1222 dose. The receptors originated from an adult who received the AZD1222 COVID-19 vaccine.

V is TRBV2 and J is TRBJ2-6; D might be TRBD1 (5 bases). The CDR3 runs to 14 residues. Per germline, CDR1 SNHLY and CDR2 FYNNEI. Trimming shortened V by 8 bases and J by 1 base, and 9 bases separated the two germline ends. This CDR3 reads CASDSHSGANVLTF. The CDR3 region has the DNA TGTGCCAGCGACAGTCATTCTGGGGCCAACGTCCTGACTTTC.

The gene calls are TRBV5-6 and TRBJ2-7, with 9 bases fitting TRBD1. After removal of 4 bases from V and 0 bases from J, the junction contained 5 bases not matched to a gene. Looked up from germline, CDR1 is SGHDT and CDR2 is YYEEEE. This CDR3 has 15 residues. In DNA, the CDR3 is TGTGCCAGCAGCCCGAAGACAGGGGGCTCCTACGAGCAGTACTTC. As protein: CASSPKTGGSYEQYF.

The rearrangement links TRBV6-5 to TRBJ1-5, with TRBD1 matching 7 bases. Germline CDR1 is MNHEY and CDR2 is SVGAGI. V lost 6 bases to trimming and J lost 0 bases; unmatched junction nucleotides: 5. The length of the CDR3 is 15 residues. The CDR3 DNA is TGTGCCAGCAGCCCGGACAGGTATAGCAATCAGCCCCAGCATTTT. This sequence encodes CASSPDRYSNQPQHF.

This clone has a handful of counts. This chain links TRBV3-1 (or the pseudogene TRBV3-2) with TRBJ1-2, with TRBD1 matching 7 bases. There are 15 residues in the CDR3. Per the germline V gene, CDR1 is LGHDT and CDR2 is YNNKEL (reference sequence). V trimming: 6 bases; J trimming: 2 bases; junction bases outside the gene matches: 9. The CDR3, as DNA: TGTGCCAGCAGTCACCGGACAGGTCGGAACTATGGCTACACCTTC. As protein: CASSHRTGRNYGYTF.

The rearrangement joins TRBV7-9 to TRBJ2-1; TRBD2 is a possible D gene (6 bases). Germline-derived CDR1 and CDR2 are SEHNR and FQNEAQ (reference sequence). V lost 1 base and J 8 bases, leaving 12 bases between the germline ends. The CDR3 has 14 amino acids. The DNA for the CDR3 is TGTGCCAGCAGCTTAGTCCCGGGGGTAGATGAGCAGTTCTTC. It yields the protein CASSLVPGVDEQFF.